The T cell receptor beta chain described here comes from a study of blood T cells in healthy people across ages. CDR1 is LGHNT and CDR2 is FRNRAP in the germline V gene. The J segment lost 4 bases and the V segment lost 1 base, leaving 15 bases of the junction unmatched. The CDR3 extends over 20 amino acids. The sample, about 9.2 milliliters of peripheral blood, was drawn from each donor. This clonotype has a handful of counts. It was with a sample-barcoded 5' primer and a J-beta primer mix that a second PCR of about 6 to 12 cycles was run. The authors tagged each cDNA molecule using a template-switch adaptor with 12 random nucleotides. From the 5' RACE reads, TCRdb called clonotypes with MiXCR, one entry per CDR3 protein. The profile shows more than 500,000 distinct CDR3 sequences, around a quarter of them singletons. The data were also submitted as part of a second study, on T cells of mothers and their children. That work adds: For unrelated pairs as for related ones, thymic selection shapes TCR recombination output similarly. Unrelated mother-child pairs always had slightly, but never significantly, lower normalized overlap than related pairs.

Sequencing input: blood. The rearrangement joins TRBV12-5 to TRBJ2-1; TRBD2 matches 11 bases. The TCR originated in a boy younger than 10 in good health. The CDR3 sequence: CASGLASRGLAAILYNEQFF. In DNA, the CDR3 is TGTGCTAGTGGTTTGGCTTCCCGGGGACTAGCGGCAATATTATACAATGAGCAGTTCTTC.